These 32 T cell receptor beta chains share one sample of origin, sequenced in a study of T cells after posttransplantation cyclophosphamide. Clones were read by immunoSEQ multiplex PCR, and TCRdb kept only the in-frame ones, dropping some. The table shows approximately 52,000 clones, with around 84% occurring only once. Sample: PBMCs. The receptors come from a man aged 25-40 years with a blood cancer, CMV-positive, and with a related stem cell donor.

This clone occurred once. V usage is TRBV30 and J usage is TRBJ1-2; TRBD1 might be the D (6 bases). Germline assignment: CDR1 GTSNPN and CDR2 SVGIG (reference sequence). The CDR3 extends over 14 amino acids. V lost 3 bases and J lost 4, with 15 bases in between. The CDR3 DNA reads TGTGCCTGGAGCATGGGGGGGCTCGGCTATGGCTACACCTTC. It yields the protein CAWSMGGLGYGYTF.

This clone was seen a few times. The chain employs TRBV6-1 and TRBJ2-2; possibly TRBD1 for D (6 bases). V lost 8 bases and J 4 bases, leaving 14 bases between the germline ends. CDR1 is MNHNS and CDR2 is SASEGT in the germline V gene. The CDR3 is 14 residues long. The CDR3 loop reads CASHGTPTTGELFF. DNA for the CDR3: TGTGCCAGCCACGGGACACCCACCACCGGGGAGCTGTTTTTT.

The chain couples TRBV4-2 to TRBJ2-2; 10 bases are a match to TRBD1. The CDR3 is made up of 17 amino acids. V was clipped by 0 bases and J by 5 bases; unmatched bases: 6. Germline lookup yields CDR1 LGHNA and CDR2 YNFKEQ. Here the CDR3 reads CASSQEDRGRGTGELFF. The CDR3 bases are TGTGCCAGCAGCCAAGAAGACAGGGGGCGAGGGACCGGGGAGCTGTTTTTT.

This chain links TRBV30 with TRBJ2-2; D perhaps matches TRBD1 (6 bases). Trimming cost V 4 bases and J 3 bases, with 9 bases left between them. This CDR3 region has 13 residues. Looked up from germline, CDR1 is GTSNPN and CDR2 is SVGIG (reference sequence). CDR3 in DNA: TGTGCCTGGAATCGACAGGACACCGGGGAGCTGTTTTTT. Its translation is CAWNRQDTGELFF.

The rearrangement links TRBV20-1 to TRBJ2-3; D not resolved. Trimming cost V 6 bases and J 4 bases, with 8 bases left between them. This CDR3 region has 11 residues. Per germline, CDR1 DFQATT and CDR2 SNEGSKA (reference sequence). The CDR3 DNA reads as TGCAGTGCGGTTGGAGCAGATACGCAGTATTTT. Protein product: CSAVGADTQYF.

The chain links TRBV6-4 to TRBJ2-1; 13 positions agree with TRBD2. CDR1 is MRHNA and CDR2 is SNTAGT in the germline V gene. The CDR3 contains 15 residues. With 2 bases clipped from V and 9 bases from J, the junction kept 4 bases outside the gene matches. CDR3 sequence (DNA): TGTGCCAGCAGTGACGGACTAGCGGGAGTTAGTGAGCAGTTCTTC. It codes for CASSDGLAGVSEQFF.

The V gene is TRBV10-3, the J gene TRBJ2-2; TRBD1 agrees at 9 bases. This CDR3 spans 14 amino acids. V was clipped by 6 bases and J by 3 bases; unmatched bases: 2. Per germline, CDR1 ENHRY and CDR2 SYGVKD. Written as DNA, the CDR3 is TGTGCCATCAGACGGACAGGGGACACCGGGGAGCTGTTTTTT. It codes for CAIRRTGDTGELFF.

The chain recombines TRBV7-2 with TRBJ2-7, with 7 bases lining up with TRBD1. J lost 6 bases, V lost 4 bases, and 12 bases had no gene match. Looked up from germline, CDR1 is SGHTA and CDR2 is FQGNSA. This CDR3 is built from 15 residues. The CDR3 DNA reads TGTGCCAGCAGCTCGGACAGGATAAGGAAGGGCGAGCAGTACTTC. This gives the protein CASSSDRIRKGEQYF. The full variable domain, with the rest looked up from reference TRBV7-2 and TRBJ2-7, is GAGVSQSPSNKVTEKGKDVELRCDPISGHTALYWYRQSLGQGLEFLIYFQGNSAPDKSGLPSDRFSAERTGGSVSTLTIQRTQQEDSAVYLCASSSDRIRKGEQYFGPGTRLTVT.

The rearrangement joins TRBV5-1 to TRBJ2-1; TRBD1 aligns across 7 bases. Germline V gene lookup returns CDR1 SGHRS and CDR2 YFSETQ. The CDR3 totals 14 residues. V lost 4 bases to trimming and J lost 3 bases; unmatched junction nucleotides: 4. CDR3 residues: CASSPRQGYNEQFF. As DNA, the CDR3 is TGCGCCAGCAGCCCCCGACAGGGCTACAATGAGCAGTTCTTC. Variable domain in full (rest from reference TRBV5-1 and TRBJ2-1): KAGVTQTPRYLIKTRGQQVTLSCSPISGHRSVSWYQQTPGQGLQFLFEYFSETQRNKGNFPGRFSGRQFSNSRSEMNVSTLELGDSALYLCASSPRQGYNEQFFGPGTRLTVL.

The chain recombines TRBV30 with TRBJ2-4; maybe TRBD2 (5 bases). Germline lookup yields CDR1 GTSNPN and CDR2 SVGIG (reference sequence). The CDR3 runs to 14 residues. V lost 2 bases and J lost 3, with 11 bases in between. The CDR3 coding sequence is TGTGCCTGGAGTAGAGCGGATGACAAAAACATTCAGTACTTC. It is translated as CAWSRADDKNIQYF.

J is TRBJ1-4 and V is TRBV9; 8 bases match TRBD1. The CDR3 covers 16 residues. With 3 bases clipped from V and 3 bases from J, the junction kept 7 bases outside the gene matches. The V gene's germline CDR1 is SGDLS and CDR2 YYNGEE. CDR3 protein: CASSARQGRANEKLFF. Written as DNA, the CDR3 is TGTGCCAGCAGCGCCAGACAGGGGCGGGCTAATGAAAAACTGTTTTTT. Combining the CDR3 with reference TRBV9 and TRBJ1-4 gives the whole variable domain DSGVTQTPKHLITATGQRVTLRCSPRSGDLSVYWYQQSLDQGLQFLIQYYNGEERAKGNILERFSAQQFPDLHSELNLSSLELGDSALYFCASSARQGRANEKLFFGSGTQLSVL.

V is TRBV14 and J is TRBJ1-1; D gene uncertain. The germline CDR1 and CDR2 sequences are SGHDN and FVKESK. This CDR3 is 15 amino acids long. The germline V and J ends were trimmed by 4 bases and 1 base, with 13 bases remaining between them. The CDR3: CASSLQQSRNTEAFF. The DNA of the CDR3 is TGTGCCAGCAGCCTTCAACAGAGTCGGAACACTGAAGCTTTCTTT.

The chain is built from TRBV29-1 and TRBJ2-7; 8 nucleotides match TRBD2. Germline CDR1 SQVTM, CDR2 ANQGSEA. V trimming: 8 bases; J trimming: 2 bases; junction bases outside the gene matches: 8. The CDR3 contains 13 residues. CDR3 amino acids: CSTSGRGTYEQYF. The CDR3 region has the DNA TGCAGCACAAGCGGGAGAGGGACCTACGAGCAGTACTTC.

Remarks on this clone: The conserved closing phenylalanine or tryptophan is absent in this CDR3, likely reflecting a read error. It is unclear where the CDR3 begins or ends on the DNA, so no DNA is shown, and the CDR3 is as TCRdb lists it. V and J are TRBV7-8 and TRBJ2-3; the table's D gene call, TRBD2, was not cross checked with the DNA. Per germline, CDR1 SGHVS and CDR2 FQNEAQ. The CDR3 length is 13 residues, termini included. The CDR3 sequence is CASSPPGASGSLS.

This clone was observed a handful of times. This rearrangement joins TRBV4-2 to TRBJ2-7; TRBD2 aligns across 7 bases. Germline loops: CDR1 LGHNA, CDR2 YNFKEQ. The CDR3 covers 15 residues. J gave up 3 bases and V 0 bases, and 5 bases lay outside the gene matches. The CDR3 sequence: CASSQDIGGYYEQYF. CDR3 nucleotides: TGTGCCAGCAGCCAAGATATCGGGGGGTACTACGAGCAGTACTTC.

The V call is TRBV27, the J call TRBJ2-7; D is perhaps TRBD2 (6 bases). This CDR3 has 14 residues. The V gene lost 0 bases and the J gene lost 2 bases, with 8 bases spanning the gap. Germline V gene sequence: CDR1 MNHEY, CDR2 SMNVEV (reference sequence). The CDR3 nucleotides read TGTGCCAGCAGTTTATCGTGGGGGGCCTACGAGCAGTACTTC. It translates to CASSLSWGAYEQYF.

The DNA of the CDR3 is TGTGCCAGTAGTATGGGGGGGACTGGAAACACCATATATTTT. This translates into CASSMGGTGNTIYF. The J gene is TRBJ1-3, the V gene TRBV19; D is possibly TRBD1 (5 bases). The CDR3 is made up of 14 amino acids. V gave up 3 bases and J gave up 2 bases, with 8 bases separating them. Per the germline V gene, CDR1 is LNHDA and CDR2 is SQIVND (reference sequence).

The chain employs TRBV2 and TRBJ2-5, with D possibly TRBD2 on 7 matching bases. V shed 2 bases and J shed 5 bases, with 15 bases lying between them. The germline V gene has CDR1 SNHLY and CDR2 FYNNEI. This CDR3 contains 15 residues. CDR3 loop: CASSEPGGRRETQYF. The CDR3 coding sequence is TGTGCCAGCAGTGAACCGGGGGGCAGGCGGGAGACCCAGTACTTC.

This clone was found a few times. V is TRBV6-1 and J is TRBJ1-5; D may be TRBD1 (6 bases). Trimming took off 1 base at V and 7 bases at J, with 14 bases between the two ends. CDR1 MNHNS and CDR2 SASEGT come from the germline V gene. The CDR3 contains 15 residues. The chain's CDR3 is CASSEVIRGDQPQHF. The CDR3 region has the DNA TGTGCCAGCAGTGAAGTGATCAGGGGCGACCAGCCCCAGCATTTT.

This clone came up once. The rearrangement links TRBV4-2 to TRBJ2-2; 9 bases are shared with TRBD2. The CDR3 sequence is 15 residues long. The ends lost 4 bases at V and 8 bases at J; junction bases unmatched: 8. The V gene's germline CDR1 is LGHNA and CDR2 YNFKEQ. The CDR3 region has the DNA TGTGCCAGCAGCCCAGGGACTAGCATTAGGGGGGAGCTGTTTTTT. This translates into CASSPGTSIRGELFF.

The V call is TRBV2, the J call TRBJ2-3; 11 nucleotides match TRBD2. Germline V gene data show CDR1 as SNHLY and CDR2 as FYNNEI. V was pared by 5 bases and J by 3 bases, with 1 base of the junction left unmatched. CDR3 length: 14 amino acids. For the CDR3, the DNA is TGTGCCAGCAGTAGGACTAGCGGGACAGATACGCAGTATTTT. Translated, it gives CASSRTSGTDTQYF.

A single count supports this clone. The chain joins TRBV7-9 to TRBJ1-4; 9 nucleotides agree with TRBD1. CDR1 SEHNR and CDR2 FQNEAQ come from the germline V gene (reference sequence). V trimming: 4 bases; J trimming: 2 bases; junction bases outside the gene matches: 8. This CDR3 has 17 amino acids. CDR3 DNA: TGTGCCAGCAGCTCTCGACAGGGGGACGCTACTAATGAAAAACTGTTTTTT. Amino acids: CASSSRQGDATNEKLFF. The full variable domain, completed using reference TRBV7-9 and TRBJ1-4, is DTGVSQNPRHKITKRGQNVTFRCDPISEHNRLYWYRQTLGQGPEFLTYFQNEAQLEKSRLLSDRFSAERPKGSFSTLEIQRTEQGDSAMYLCASSSRQGDATNEKLFFGSGTQLSVL.

V usage is TRBV7-8 and J usage is TRBJ2-3, with 8 bases aligning to TRBD2. Germline-derived CDR1 and CDR2 are SGHVS and FQNEAQ. Trimming at V came to 1 base and at J to 5 bases, leaving 11 bases not matched to a gene. The CDR3 has 17 amino acids. Written as DNA, the CDR3 is TGTGCCAGCAGCTTAGTCCCCGTCGGACTAGCCCAAGATACGCAGTATTTT. Residues: CASSLVPVGLAQDTQYF.

V and J are TRBV9 and TRBJ2-7; possibly TRBD1 for D (6 bases). Germline CDR1 is SGDLS and CDR2 is YYNGEE. V was clipped by 0 bases and J by 2 bases, with 12 bases between them. CDR3 length: 15 residues. The CDR3 DNA reads TGTGCCAGCAGCGTAGGGACAGCAGAGACCTACGAGCAGTACTTC. It is translated as CASSVGTAETYEQYF.

This clone was observed a single time. This chain links TRBV7-2 with TRBJ2-5; 13 nucleotides line up with TRBD2. The germline CDR1 and CDR2 sequences are SGHTA and FQGNSA. The V gene end was trimmed by 1 base and the J gene end by 3 bases; junction bases not matched to a gene: 2. The CDR3 contains 16 residues. The CDR3: CASSLGGLAGKETQYF. The CDR3 coding sequence is TGTGCCAGCAGCTTAGGGGGACTAGCGGGAAAAGAGACCCAGTACTTC. The complete variable domain, with remaining parts taken from reference TRBV7-2 and TRBJ2-5, reads GAGVSQSPSNKVTEKGKDVELRCDPISGHTALYWYRQSLGQGLEFLIYFQGNSAPDKSGLPSDRFSAERTGGSVSTLTIQRTQQEDSAVYLCASSLGGLAGKETQYFGPGTRLLVL.

The J gene is TRBJ2-5, the V gene TRBV2; 9 bases are shared with TRBD1. The CDR3 contains 13 residues. Germline-derived CDR1 and CDR2 are SNHLY and FYNNEI. The J segment lost 4 bases and the V segment lost 9 bases, leaving 6 bases of the junction unmatched. The CDR3: CASYRGRLETQYF. The CDR3 nucleotides read TGTGCCAGTTACAGGGGGCGCTTAGAGACCCAGTACTTC.

The rearrangement links TRBV5-1 to TRBJ2-1; tentatively, D is TRBD1 (6 bases). This CDR3 contains 14 residues. Germline lookup yields CDR1 SGHRS and CDR2 YFSETQ. V was cut by 0 bases and J by 9 bases, with 13 bases left in between. The CDR3 reads CASSLDRVLGEQFF. The CDR3 DNA reads as TGCGCCAGCAGCTTGGACAGGGTATTAGGTGAGCAGTTCTTC. Supplemented by reference TRBV5-1 and TRBJ2-1, the full variable domain reads KAGVTQTPRYLIKTRGQQVTLSCSPISGHRSVSWYQQTPGQGLQFLFEYFSETQRNKGNFPGRFSGRQFSNSRSEMNVSTLELGDSALYLCASSLDRVLGEQFFGPGTRLTVL.

V is TRBV5-1 and J is TRBJ2-5; TRBD1 aligns across 9 bases. J lost 5 bases, V lost 2 bases, and 1 base had no gene match. From germline, CDR1 is SGHRS and CDR2 YFSETQ. CDR3 length: 13 amino acids. The CDR3 bases are TGCGCCAGCAGCTTACAGGGGGCCGAGACCCAGTACTTC. Translation: CASSLQGAETQYF.

About this clone: The same CDR3 can be traced to other DNA sequences in this sample. V and J are TRBV28 and TRBJ2-3, with TRBD2 identical over 12 bases. CDR3 length: 19 amino acids. V dropped 3 bases and J dropped 3; count of bases not matched to a gene: 13. CDR1 and CDR2 (germline): MDHEN, SYDVKM. CDR3 nucleotide sequence: TGTGCCAGCAGTTTCGGGCCCAGGCTAGCGGGGGGGCCGACAGATACGCAGTATTTT. Translation: CASSFGPRLAGGPTDTQYF.

This chain links TRBV4-1 with TRBJ2-3; TRBD1 aligns across 8 bases. The V gene end was trimmed by 4 bases and the J gene end by 5 bases; junction bases not matched to a gene: 5. The CDR3 has 14 amino acids. The V gene's germline CDR1 is MGHRA and CDR2 YSYEKL. In nucleotides, the CDR3 is TGCGCCAGCAGCCGAGGACAGGGTGTAGATACGCAGTATTTT. Protein sequence: CASSRGQGVDTQYF.

The V call is TRBV12-5, the J call TRBJ2-5; 8 nucleotides agree with TRBD2. Germline values: CDR1 LGHNT, CDR2 FRNRAP. The CDR3 is 15 amino acids. V shed 7 bases and J 4 bases; nucleotides not matched to a gene: 11. CDR3 DNA sequence: TGTGCTAGTGCTACGCCCGCGGGAGGTACAGAGACCCAGTACTTC. It encodes CASATPAGGTETQYF.

The chain joins TRBV2 to TRBJ2-3, with 11 bases fitting TRBD1. Germline CDR1 SNHLY, CDR2 FYNNEI. This CDR3 has 13 residues. The junction had 4 bases not matched to a gene; V was cut back by 8 bases and J by 6 bases. CDR3 sequence: CASRDRGLDTQYF. The CDR3 DNA reads as TGTGCCAGCCGGGACAGGGGGTTGGATACGCAGTATTTT.